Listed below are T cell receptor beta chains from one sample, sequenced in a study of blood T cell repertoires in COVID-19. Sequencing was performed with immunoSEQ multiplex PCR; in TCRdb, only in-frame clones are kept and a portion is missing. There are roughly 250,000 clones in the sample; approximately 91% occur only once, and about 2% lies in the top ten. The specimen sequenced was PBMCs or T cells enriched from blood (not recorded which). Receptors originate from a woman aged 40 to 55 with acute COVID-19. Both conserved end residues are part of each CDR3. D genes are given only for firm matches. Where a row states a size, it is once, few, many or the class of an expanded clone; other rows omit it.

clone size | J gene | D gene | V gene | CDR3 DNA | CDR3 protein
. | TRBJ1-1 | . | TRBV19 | TGTGCCAGTAGTATGGTCGGCGGACAGATCGTGGACACTGAAGCTTTCTTT | CASSMVGGQIVDTEAFF
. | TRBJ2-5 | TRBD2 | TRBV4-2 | TGTGCCAGCAGCCAAGAGGGGAGCGGGGGTTCGGTACGGGAGACCCAGTACTTC | CASSQEGSGGSVRETQYF
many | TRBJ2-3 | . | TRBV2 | TGTGCCAGCAGTGCTTACTCGAGCACAGATACGCAGTATTTT | CASSAYSSTDTQYF
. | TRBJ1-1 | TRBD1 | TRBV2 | TGTGCCAGTGGGGGACAGGTCATGAACACTGAAGCTTTCTTT | CASGGQVMNTEAFF
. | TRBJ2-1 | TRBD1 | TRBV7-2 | TGTGCCAGCAGCTTCCGGGACAGGGGGCAGAATGAGCAGTTCTTC | CASSFRDRGQNEQFF
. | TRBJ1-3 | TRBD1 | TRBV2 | TGTGCCAGCAGTGTGAGTTTGCCTGGGGACAGGAGTCCTAAATCTGGAAACACCATATATTTT | CASSVSLPGDRSPKSGNTIYF
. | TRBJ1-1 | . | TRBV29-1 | TGCAGCGCGGGGTCCTTTCGGACTGAAGCTTTCTTT | CSAGSFRTEAFF
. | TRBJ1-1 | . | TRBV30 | TGTGCCTGGAGTGTCAGACAGGACACTGAAGCTTTCTTT | CAWSVRQDTEAFF
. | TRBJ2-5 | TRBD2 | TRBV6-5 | TGTGCCAGCAGTTACTCTGGGACTAGCGGGTCGCACTTC | CASSYSGTSGSHF
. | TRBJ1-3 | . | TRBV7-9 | TGTGCCAGCACCATAGGCGGGTCTGGAAACACCATATATTTT | CASTIGGSGNTIYF
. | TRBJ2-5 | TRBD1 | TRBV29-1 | TGCAGCGCCACACAGGGGGCCCTAGGGACCCAGTACTTC | CSATQGALGTQYF
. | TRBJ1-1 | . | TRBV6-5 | TGTGCCAGCAGCCGGGGTGTCACTGAAGCTTTCTTT | CASSRGVTEAFF
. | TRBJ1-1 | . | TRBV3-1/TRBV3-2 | TGTGCCAGCAGCCTTCGAGGACTGCCTTTGATGAACACTGAAGCTTTCTTT | CASSLRGLPLMNTEAFF
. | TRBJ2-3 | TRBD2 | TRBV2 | TGTGCCAGCAGAGGGACTAGCGGGGGGTCAGATACGCAGTATTTT | CASRGTSGGSDTQYF
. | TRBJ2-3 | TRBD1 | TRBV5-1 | TGCGCCAGCAGCCGACAGGGCGCTCCCACAGATACGCAGTATTTT | CASSRQGAPTDTQYF
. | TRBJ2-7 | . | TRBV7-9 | TGTGCCAGCAGCTTACTACAGGGTAGGCGGGTCGAGCAGTACTTC | CASSLLQGRRVEQYF
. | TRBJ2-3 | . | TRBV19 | TGTGCCAGTTGTTTGGGGAGGAGCACAGATACGCAGTATTTT | CASCLGRSTDTQYF
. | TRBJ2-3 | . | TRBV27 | TGTGCCAGCAGTTCTTATTTACACCCGTACACAGATACGCAGTATTTT | CASSSYLHPYTDTQYF
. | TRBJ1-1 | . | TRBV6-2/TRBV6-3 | TGTGCCAGCAGTTATAGCCCCGATACCGGAACCGTTGGAGCTTTCTTT | CASSYSPDTGTVGAFF
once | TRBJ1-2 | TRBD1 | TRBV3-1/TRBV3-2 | TGTGCCAGCAGCCAAGAGACAGGGAACTATGGCTACACCTTC | CASSQETGNYGYTF
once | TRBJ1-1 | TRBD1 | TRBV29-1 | TGCAGCGTCCGGACAGGGGGCATGTCGAACACTGAAGCTTTCTTT | CSVRTGGMSNTEAFF
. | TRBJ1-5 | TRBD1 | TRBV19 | TGTGCCAGTAGTATAGTACGGTCGTCAGGGGGGCAGCCCCAGCATTTT | CASSIVRSSGGQPQHF
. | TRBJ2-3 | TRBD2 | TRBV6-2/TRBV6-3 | TGTGCCAGCAGTTACTCGACTTTACTAGCGGGGGTCACAGATACGCAGTATTTT | CASSYSTLLAGVTDTQYF
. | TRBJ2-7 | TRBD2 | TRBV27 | TGTGCCAGCAGTCCAGGCGATAGCGGGTGGTTCTCCTACGAGCAGTACTTC | CASSPGDSGWFSYEQYF
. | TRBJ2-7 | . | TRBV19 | TGTGCCAGTAGTATAGTGAGCGGATCGTACGAGCAGTACTTC | CASSIVSGSYEQYF
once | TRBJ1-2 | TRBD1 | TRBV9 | TGTGCCAGCAGCGTAGGGACAGGGGTCTATGGCTACACCTTC | CASSVGTGVYGYTF
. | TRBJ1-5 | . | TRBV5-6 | TGTGCCAGCAGCTTGGCCCAGAATCAGCCCCAGCATTTT | CASSLAQNQPQHF
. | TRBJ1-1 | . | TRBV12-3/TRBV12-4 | TGTGCCAGCAGAATCCGGGAGAACACTGAAGCTTTCTTT | CASRIRENTEAFF
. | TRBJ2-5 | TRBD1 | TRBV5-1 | TGCGCCAGCAGCGCCCGGACAGGAGAAGAGACCCAGTACTTC | CASSARTGEETQYF
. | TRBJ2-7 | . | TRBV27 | TGTGCCAGCAGTTTAAGGGGGAGCGGGATTGGTTACGAGCAGTACTTC | CASSLRGSGIGYEQYF
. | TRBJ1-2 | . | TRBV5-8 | TGTGCCATTCAGGGCTGGAAAAACTATGGCTACACCTTC | CAIQGWKNYGYTF
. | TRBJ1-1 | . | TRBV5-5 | TGTGCCAGCAGCTTGGATAACCCTCCCGAGGCTTTCTTT | CASSLDNPPEAFF
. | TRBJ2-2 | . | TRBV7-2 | TGTGCCAGCAGCCCACGAGGGAGATCAACCGGGGAGCTGTTTTTT | CASSPRGRSTGELFF
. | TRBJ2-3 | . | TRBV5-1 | TGCGCCAGCAGCACTGGCACAGATACGCAGTATTTT | CASSTGTDTQYF
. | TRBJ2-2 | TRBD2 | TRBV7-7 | TGTGCCAGCAGCTTGAGCAGGGAGGGTACCGGGGAGCTGTTTTTT | CASSLSREGTGELFF
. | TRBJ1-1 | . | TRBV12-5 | TGTGCTAGTGGTTTGGGAATTCGAGGCACTGAAGCTTTCTTT | CASGLGIRGTEAFF
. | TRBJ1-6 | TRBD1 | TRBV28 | TGTGCCAGCAAAGGGACAGGGGGGCCGAATTCACCCCTCCACTTT | CASKGTGGPNSPLHF
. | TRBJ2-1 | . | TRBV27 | TGTGCCAGCACAGGGGCGAGGAGTCACAATGAGCAGTTCTTC | CASTGARSHNEQFF
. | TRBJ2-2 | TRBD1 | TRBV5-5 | TGTGCCAGCAGCTTCGGGACAGAGAACACCGGGGAGCTGTTTTTT | CASSFGTENTGELFF
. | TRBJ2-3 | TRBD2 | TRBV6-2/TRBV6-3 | TGTGCCAGCAGTGAGACTAGCGGGAGGGGCACAGATACGCAGTATTTT | CASSETSGRGTDTQYF
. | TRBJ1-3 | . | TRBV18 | TGTGCCAGCTCCTCGGGCAGGGTTGCTGGAAACACCATATATTTT | CASSSGRVAGNTIYF
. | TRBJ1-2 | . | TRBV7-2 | TGTGCCAGCAGCTTAGAGTCGTCGGAAGGGGATAACTATGGCTACACCTTC | CASSLESSEGDNYGYTF
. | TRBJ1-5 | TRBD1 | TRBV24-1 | TGTGCCACCAGTAGGGACAGGACTCAGCCCCAGCATTTT | CATSRDRTQPQHF
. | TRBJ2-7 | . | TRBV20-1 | TGCAGTGCGGGGACAACCTACGAGCAGTACTTC | CSAGTTYEQYF
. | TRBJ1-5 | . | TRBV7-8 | TGTGCCAGCAGCTCACCCTCAGGGTCGGCGGGCAATCAGCCCCAGCATTTT | CASSSPSGSAGNQPQHF
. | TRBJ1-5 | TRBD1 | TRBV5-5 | TGTGCCAGCAGCTTAAGTCCCACAACAGGGGGACAGCCCCAGCATTTT | CASSLSPTTGGQPQHF